Listed below are T cell receptor beta chains from one sample, sequenced in a study of neurological immune-mediated disorders. TCRdb reprocessed the 5' RACE reads via MiXCR and lists one record per CDR3 protein. Found here are approximately 65,000 distinct CDR3 sequences, around 4% of them singletons; the top ten hold roughly 2.6%. Input material: PBMCs. The source is a man in his fifties with multiple sclerosis. The CDR3 runs from the conserved cysteine through the conserved F or W. Fields, in order: V gene, clone size, J gene, D gene, CDR3 protein, CDR3 DNA. A D gene is named only where the DNA matches it firmly. Clone size appears in some rows only: once, few, many, or a class for an expanded clone.

v_call: TRBV11-2; clone_size: NA; j_call: TRBJ1-6; d_call: NA; cdr3_aa: CASTSFADNSPLNF; cdr3_nt: TGTGCCAGCACCTCATTCGCCGATAATTCACCCCTCAACTTT
v_call: TRBV5-6; clone_size: many; j_call: TRBJ1-6; d_call: NA; cdr3_aa: CASSLAGSKGSPLHF; cdr3_nt: TGTGCCAGCAGCTTGGCCGGGTCGAAGGGATCACCCCTCCACTTT
v_call: TRBV12-3/TRBV12-4; clone_size: many; j_call: TRBJ2-1; d_call: TRBD1; cdr3_aa: CASSRTGQVNEQFF; cdr3_nt: TGTGCCAGCAGCCGAACGGGACAGGTCAATGAGCAGTTCTTC
v_call: TRBV18; clone_size: many; j_call: TRBJ2-1; d_call: NA; cdr3_aa: CASSPTSTEQFF; cdr3_nt: TGTGCCAGCTCACCGACTAGTACCGAGCAGTTCTTC
v_call: TRBV5-6; clone_size: many; j_call: TRBJ2-3; d_call: NA; cdr3_aa: CASSFLSGSRTDTQYF; cdr3_nt: TGTGCCAGCAGCTTTTTGTCAGGGAGTAGGACAGATACGCAGTATTTT
v_call: TRBV6-6; clone_size: many; j_call: TRBJ1-1; d_call: NA; cdr3_aa: CASTPPGAGEAFF; cdr3_nt: TGTGCCAGCACCCCACCAGGGGCAGGTGAAGCTTTCTTT
v_call: TRBV3-1; clone_size: many; j_call: TRBJ2-2; d_call: NA; cdr3_aa: CASSQYGQGGELFF; cdr3_nt: TGTGCCAGCAGCCAATACGGTCAGGGAGGGGAGCTGTTTTTT
v_call: TRBV5-1; clone_size: many; j_call: TRBJ1-5; d_call: NA; cdr3_aa: CASSLGEGQPQHF; cdr3_nt: TGCGCCAGCAGCTTGGGAGAGGGTCAGCCCCAGCATTTT
v_call: TRBV6-6; clone_size: many; j_call: TRBJ1-1; d_call: TRBD1; cdr3_aa: CASGEQGQGETEAFF; cdr3_nt: TGTGCCAGCGGAGAACAGGGACAGGGGGAGACTGAAGCTTTCTTT
v_call: TRBV7-2; clone_size: many; j_call: TRBJ2-3; d_call: NA; cdr3_aa: CASSATRDTQYF; cdr3_nt: TGTGCCAGCAGCGCGACTAGAGATACGCAGTATTTT
v_call: TRBV20-1; clone_size: many; j_call: TRBJ2-1; d_call: NA; cdr3_aa: CSGTWGDGNEQFF; cdr3_nt: TGCAGTGGAACTTGGGGGGATGGCAATGAGCAGTTCTTC
v_call: TRBV5-1; clone_size: many; j_call: TRBJ2-3; d_call: TRBD2; cdr3_aa: CASSRSGGADTQYF; cdr3_nt: TGCGCCAGCAGTAGGAGCGGGGGAGCAGATACGCAGTATTTT
v_call: TRBV20-1; clone_size: many; j_call: TRBJ2-5; d_call: TRBD1; cdr3_aa: CSARSWTGRQTQYF; cdr3_nt: TGCAGTGCTAGATCCTGGACAGGGAGGCAGACCCAGTACTTC
v_call: TRBV5-1; clone_size: many; j_call: TRBJ2-1; d_call: TRBD1; cdr3_aa: CASSLSPGQGSYNEQFF; cdr3_nt: TGCGCCAGCAGCTTATCGCCGGGACAGGGCTCCTACAATGAGCAGTTCTTC
v_call: TRBV12-3/TRBV12-4; clone_size: few; j_call: TRBJ2-1; d_call: NA; cdr3_aa: CASSSRDTRDEQFF; cdr3_nt: TGTGCCAGCAGTTCCCGGGACACGAGGGATGAGCAGTTCTTC
v_call: TRBV6-5; clone_size: many; j_call: TRBJ2-1; d_call: NA; cdr3_aa: CASSPQAYNEQFF; cdr3_nt: TGTGCCAGCAGTCCACAGGCCTACAATGAGCAGTTCTTC
v_call: TRBV7-3; clone_size: many; j_call: TRBJ2-1; d_call: NA; cdr3_aa: CASSLGVGNEQFF; cdr3_nt: TGTGCCAGCAGCCTAGGGGTCGGCAATGAGCAGTTCTTC
v_call: TRBV4-1; clone_size: many; j_call: TRBJ2-1; d_call: TRBD2; cdr3_aa: CASSQGLRANEQFF; cdr3_nt: TGCGCCAGCAGCCAGGGACTAAGGGCCAATGAGCAGTTCTTC
v_call: TRBV7-2; clone_size: few; j_call: TRBJ1-1; d_call: NA; cdr3_aa: CASSPNRVGNTEAFF; cdr3_nt: TGTGCCAGCAGCCCAAACAGGGTCGGTAACACTGAAGCTTTCTTT
v_call: TRBV7-8; clone_size: many; j_call: TRBJ1-4; d_call: TRBD1; cdr3_aa: CASSRRDREGGNEKLFF; cdr3_nt: TGTGCCAGCAGCCGAAGGGACAGGGAGGGAGGGAATGAAAAACTGTTTTTT
v_call: TRBV5-4; clone_size: many; j_call: TRBJ2-6; d_call: TRBD1; cdr3_aa: CASSLWGQGSLSGANVLTF; cdr3_nt: TGTGCCAGCAGCTTGTGGGGACAGGGCTCCCTCTCTGGGGCCAACGTCCTGACTTTC
v_call: TRBV9; clone_size: NA; j_call: TRBJ2-3; d_call: TRBD2; cdr3_aa: CASSKFSGATDTQYF; cdr3_nt: TGTGCCAGCAGCAAATTTAGCGGGGCGACAGATACGCAGTATTTT
v_call: TRBV29-1; clone_size: many; j_call: TRBJ2-6; d_call: NA; cdr3_aa: CSVVSLSSGANVLTF; cdr3_nt: TGCAGCGTTGTTAGCTTAAGCTCTGGGGCCAACGTCCTGACTTTC
v_call: TRBV12-3/TRBV12-4; clone_size: NA; j_call: TRBJ2-5; d_call: NA; cdr3_aa: CASSLARWGYQETQYF; cdr3_nt: TGTGCCAGCAGTTTAGCCCGCTGGGGGTACCAAGAGACCCAGTACTTC
v_call: TRBV15; clone_size: many; j_call: TRBJ2-7; d_call: NA; cdr3_aa: CATSRTEGGNHEQYF; cdr3_nt: TGTGCCACCAGCAGAACCGAGGGGGGGAACCACGAGCAGTACTTC
v_call: TRBV7-3; clone_size: many; j_call: TRBJ2-3; d_call: NA; cdr3_aa: CASSQGPWGTDTQYF; cdr3_nt: TGTGCCAGCAGCCAGGGACCCTGGGGCACAGATACGCAGTATTTT
v_call: TRBV3-1; clone_size: NA; j_call: TRBJ1-3; d_call: NA; cdr3_aa: CASSQGTGTGNTIYF; cdr3_nt: TGTGCCAGCAGCCAAGGGACCGGGACTGGAAACACCATATATTTT
v_call: TRBV5-1; clone_size: many; j_call: TRBJ2-5; d_call: NA; cdr3_aa: CASSLRRRDPLGETQYF; cdr3_nt: TGCGCCAGCAGCTTGCGGCGCAGGGACCCCCTCGGGGAGACCCAGTACTTC
v_call: TRBV5-1; clone_size: many; j_call: TRBJ2-2; d_call: NA; cdr3_aa: CASHIRGGTGELFF; cdr3_nt: TGCGCCAGCCATATCAGGGGCGGCACCGGGGAGCTGTTTTTT
v_call: TRBV5-8; clone_size: many; j_call: TRBJ1-5; d_call: NA; cdr3_aa: CASNWGTQPQHF; cdr3_nt: TGTGCCAGCAACTGGGGTACTCAGCCCCAGCATTTT
v_call: TRBV5-5; clone_size: few; j_call: TRBJ1-5; d_call: NA; cdr3_aa: CASSLEYSNQPQHF; cdr3_nt: TGTGCCAGCAGCTTGGAGTATAGCAATCAGCCCCAGCATTTT
v_call: TRBV20-1; clone_size: many; j_call: TRBJ1-5; d_call: NA; cdr3_aa: CSAPIPGNQPQHF; cdr3_nt: TGCAGTGCCCCTATCCCAGGGAATCAGCCCCAGCATTTT
v_call: TRBV6-6; clone_size: few; j_call: TRBJ2-4; d_call: NA; cdr3_aa: CASSRTGVSIQYF; cdr3_nt: TGTGCCAGCAGCCGAACGGGGGTCAGCATTCAGTACTTC
v_call: TRBV29-1; clone_size: few; j_call: TRBJ1-2; d_call: NA; cdr3_aa: CSVTPQTANYGYTF; cdr3_nt: TGCAGCGTGACCCCTCAGACTGCTAACTATGGCTACACCTTC
v_call: TRBV5-1; clone_size: many; j_call: TRBJ2-1; d_call: TRBD1; cdr3_aa: CASSPQPGQGTNNEQFF; cdr3_nt: TGCGCCAGCAGCCCACAACCGGGACAGGGGACAAACAATGAGCAGTTCTTC
v_call: TRBV6-6; clone_size: many; j_call: TRBJ2-5; d_call: TRBD1; cdr3_aa: CASSYRDRGGTEYF; cdr3_nt: TGTGCCAGCAGTTACCGGGACAGGGGCGGAACAGAGTACTTC
v_call: TRBV5-1; clone_size: many; j_call: TRBJ2-5; d_call: TRBD1; cdr3_aa: CASSSQGAQETQYF; cdr3_nt: TGCGCCAGCAGCAGTCAGGGGGCCCAAGAGACCCAGTACTTC
v_call: TRBV20-1; clone_size: many; j_call: TRBJ2-5; d_call: NA; cdr3_aa: CSARALTRGETQYF; cdr3_nt: TGCAGTGCTAGAGCCTTGACTAGGGGAGAGACCCAGTACTTC
v_call: TRBV11-2; clone_size: many; j_call: TRBJ2-3; d_call: NA; cdr3_aa: CASSRGLDTQYF; cdr3_nt: TGTGCCAGCAGCCGAGGTCTAGATACGCAGTATTTT
v_call: TRBV5-4; clone_size: many; j_call: TRBJ1-2; d_call: TRBD1; cdr3_aa: CASGQAGYGYTF; cdr3_nt: TGTGCCAGCGGACAGGCAGGCTATGGCTACACCTTC
v_call: TRBV6-2/TRBV6-3; clone_size: many; j_call: TRBJ2-1; d_call: TRBD1; cdr3_aa: CASSYLGQGSNEQFF; cdr3_nt: TGTGCCAGCAGTTACTTGGGACAGGGTAGCAATGAGCAGTTCTTC
v_call: TRBV24-1; clone_size: many; j_call: TRBJ2-1; d_call: NA; cdr3_aa: CATSVPGRRYNEQFF; cdr3_nt: TGTGCCACCAGTGTTCCGGGACGGAGATACAATGAGCAGTTCTTC
v_call: TRBV12-3/TRBV12-4; clone_size: many; j_call: TRBJ2-3; d_call: TRBD2; cdr3_aa: CASSLAGGAGAQYF; cdr3_nt: TGTGCCAGCAGTTTAGCCGGGGGGGCCGGGGCGCAGTATTTT
v_call: TRBV9; clone_size: many; j_call: TRBJ2-3; d_call: NA; cdr3_aa: CASSGPGDTQYF; cdr3_nt: TGTGCCAGCAGCGGGCCTGGCGATACGCAGTATTTT
v_call: TRBV12-3/TRBV12-4; clone_size: few; j_call: TRBJ2-1; d_call: TRBD1; cdr3_aa: CASSLRQGVNEQFF; cdr3_nt: TGTGCCAGCAGTTTGAGACAGGGGGTGAATGAGCAGTTCTTC
v_call: TRBV5-5; clone_size: many; j_call: TRBJ2-2; d_call: NA; cdr3_aa: CASSITAIAGELFF; cdr3_nt: TGTGCCAGCAGCATAACCGCGATCGCCGGGGAGCTGTTTTTT
v_call: TRBV25-1; clone_size: many; j_call: TRBJ2-3; d_call: NA; cdr3_aa: CASSGGGTSTDTQYF; cdr3_nt: TGTGCCAGCAGTGGTGGGGGGACTAGCACAGATACGCAGTATTTT
v_call: TRBV11-2; clone_size: many; j_call: TRBJ1-6; d_call: NA; cdr3_aa: CASSVRPWGQQAPRYLGSPLNF; cdr3_nt: TGTGCCAGCAGCGTTAGGCCGTGGGGGCAACAGGCTCCTAGGTATCTGGGGTCACCCCTCAACTTT
v_call: TRBV18; clone_size: NA; j_call: TRBJ2-2; d_call: NA; cdr3_aa: CASSLDTGELFF; cdr3_nt: TGTGCCAGCTCACTAGATACCGGGGAGCTGTTTTTT
v_call: TRBV20-1; clone_size: many; j_call: TRBJ1-4; d_call: NA; cdr3_aa: CSARDYRGGEKLFF; cdr3_nt: TGCAGTGCTAGAGATTATCGGGGAGGAGAAAAACTGTTTTTT
v_call: TRBV5-1; clone_size: many; j_call: TRBJ1-2; d_call: TRBD1; cdr3_aa: CASSLVSGQNYGYTF; cdr3_nt: TGCGCCAGCAGCTTGGTGTCGGGACAGAACTATGGCTACACCTTC